This TCR beta chain was recovered during a study of cytomegalovirus exposure and HLA in healthy donors. CDR1 is SGHRS and CDR2 is YFSETQ in the germline V gene. The germline V and J ends were trimmed by 0 bases and 1 base, with 11 bases remaining between them. The CDR3 totals 16 residues. General study results and limits: Later on, analysis showed that most CMV-associated TCR beta chains appeared to be HLA-restricted. Cytomegalovirus status was reportedly diagnosed by the classifier with high sensitivity and specificity.

Primers: 60 Vbeta forward and 13 Jbeta reverse. Data came from immunoSEQ multiplex PCR; TCRdb stores just in-frame clones and leaves some out. The sample lists about 150,000 clones, approximately 80% occurring once. Worth noting for this clone: The target antigen is unknown.

The rearrangement uses TRBV5-1 and TRBJ1-5; D is perhaps TRBD1 (5 bases). The source of this sequence is a man aged 18 to 35 in good health and CMV-seronegative. The sample was PBMCs. The CDR3 here is CASSLGQLGSNQPQHF. The CDR3 nucleotides read TGCGCCAGCAGCTTGGGACAGTTAGGAAGCAATCAGCCCCAGCATTTT.